This passage covers 4 T cell receptor beta chains from one sample sequenced in a study of cytomegalovirus exposure and HLA in healthy donors. Use of 60 Vbeta and 13 Jbeta primers characterized the PCR. Method: immunoSEQ multiplex PCR; TCRdb's copy keeps in-frame clones and lacks some. The sample carries about 180,000 clones, more than 60% recorded once. Sequenced: PBMCs. Receptor source: a woman in her forties or fifties in good health and CMV-seropositive.

The V gene is TRBV6-6, the J gene TRBJ2-7; D is uncertain. This CDR3 contains 14 residues. V dropped 0 bases and J dropped 1 base, with 7 bases sitting between them. In germline, CDR1 is MNHNY, CDR2 SVGAGI (reference sequence). As DNA, the CDR3 is TGTGCCAGCAGTTACTCCACACAGTCCTACGAGCAGTACTTC. As protein: CASSYSTQSYEQYF.

Regarding this clone: At one end the junction does not follow the germline gene, possibly because of a read error. The V and J genes are TRBV7-7 and TRBJ2-5; D is possibly TRBD2 (6 bases). Germline CDR1 is SSHAT and CDR2 is FNYEAQ (reference sequence). This CDR3 comprises 15 residues. The CDR3 spells CASSPQSGVQETQYF. CDR3 nucleotides: TGTGCTAGCAGCCCCCAATCGGGGGTACAAGAGACCCAGTACTTC.

This clone was seen a few times. This chain connects TRBV9 to TRBJ2-7; D is perhaps TRBD1 (6 bases). The CDR3 is made up of 12 amino acids. The ends were cut back, 4 bases at V and 6 bases at J, with 11 bases in the middle. Looked up from germline, CDR1 is SGDLS and CDR2 is YYNGEE. The CDR3 reads CASSSGRGEQYF. CDR3 coding DNA: TGTGCCAGCAGCTCCGGCAGGGGCGAGCAGTACTTC. The whole variable domain, filled in from reference TRBV9 and TRBJ2-7, reads DSGVTQTPKHLITATGQRVTLRCSPRSGDLSVYWYQQSLDQGLQFLIQYYNGEERAKGNILERFSAQQFPDLHSELNLSSLELGDSALYFCASSSGRGEQYFGPGTRLTVT.

The CDR3 DNA is TGTGCCAGCAGCTTAGAGGGGGGGGTCACCTACAATGAGCAGTTCTTC. It specifies CASSLEGGVTYNEQFF. The chain links TRBV7-8 to TRBJ2-1; D may be TRBD2 (7 bases). The CDR3 is made up of 16 amino acids. Germline loops: CDR1 SGHVS, CDR2 FQNEAQ. V lost 1 base to trimming and J lost 2 bases, with 12 bases between them.